This is a list of T cell receptor beta chains from one sample in a study of T-cell reconstitution after alpha-beta-depleted transplantation in children. TCRdb reanalysed the PCR reads using MiXCR and keeps one entry per CDR3 protein. The sample consists of about 72,000 distinct CDR3 sequences, 7.3% of them appearing once. Sequenced here: PBMCs from the stem cell graft donor, sampled from the stem cell graft. Source of these receptors: a human donor who donated a stem cell graft to a child with acute lymphoblastic leukemia. CDR3s include the opening cysteine and the closing phenylalanine or tryptophan. Fields, in order: V gene, J gene, clone size, D gene, CDR3 protein, CDR3 DNA. The D gene is left open where the match is weak. Size is stated for part of the rows, as once, few or many counts, or as a class when the clone is expanded.

>TRBV3-1|TRBJ2-2|many|TRBD2
CASSLRLAGETGELFF
TGTGCCAGCAGCCTACGACTAGCGGGAGAAACCGGGGAGCTGTTTTTT
>TRBV7-9|TRBJ1-4|many|.
CASSLENEKLFF
TGTGCCAGCAGCTTAGAAAATGAAAAACTGTTTTTT
>TRBV6-6|TRBJ2-2|.|.
CASSYSAAGELFF
TGTGCCAGCAGTTACTCGGCTGCCGGGGAGCTGTTTTTT
>TRBV6-2/TRBV6-3|TRBJ2-1|many|.
CASSDRDIFYNEQFF
TGTGCCAGCAGCGACCGGGACATCTTCTACAATGAGCAGTTCTTC
>TRBV6-1|TRBJ2-3|many|TRBD1
CASSGQGTSTDTQYF
TGTGCCAGCAGTGGACAGGGGACAAGCACAGATACGCAGTATTTT
>TRBV7-9|TRBJ1-1|.|.
CASSLGVGNTEAFF
TGTGCCAGCAGCTTAGGGGTTGGGAACACTGAAGCTTTCTTT
>TRBV12-3/TRBV12-4|TRBJ1-5|many|TRBD1
CASSFATGVQHPSNQPQHF
TGTGCCAGCAGTTTTGCCACAGGGGTCCAACACCCTAGCAATCAGCCCCAGCATTTT
>TRBV6-5|TRBJ1-2|.|.
CASSPSPAAYGYTF
TGTGCCAGCAGTCCCTCACCCGCGGCCTATGGCTACACCTTC
>TRBV11-2|TRBJ2-3|many|TRBD2
CASSLVPFRTSGEITDTQYF
TGTGCCAGCAGCTTAGTTCCCTTTCGGACTAGCGGGGAAATCACAGATACGCAGTATTTT
>TRBV20-1|TRBJ2-5|many|.
CSATQETQYF
TGCAGTGCTACCCAGGAGACCCAGTACTTC
>TRBV6-2/TRBV6-3|TRBJ1-2|many|.
CASSYSNFIGAFSAGYTF
TGTGCCAGCAGTTACTCGAATTTCATCGGGGCGTTTTCTGCTGGCTACACCTTC
>TRBV18|TRBJ2-7|many|.
CASSPPSQRGYEQYF
TGTGCCAGCTCCCCCCCTAGCCAGAGGGGCTACGAGCAGTACTTC
>TRBV7-8|TRBJ1-1|many|.
CASSSYAGTQMNTEAFF
TGTGCCAGCAGCTCGTACGCCGGGACACAAATGAACACTGAAGCTTTCTTT
>TRBV2|TRBJ2-2|few|TRBD1
CASGTRGPSTGELFF
TGTGCCAGCGGTACAAGGGGGCCGAGCACCGGGGAGCTGTTTTTT
>TRBV20-1|TRBJ1-1|many|.
CSARAPKNTEAFF
TGCAGTGCGAGGGCCCCCAAGAACACTGAAGCTTTCTTT
>TRBV19|TRBJ2-6|many|TRBD1
CASTDRVSGANVLTF
TGTGCCAGTACAGACAGGGTTTCTGGGGCCAACGTCCTGACTTTC
>TRBV18|TRBJ1-5|many|.
CASSPAGFLYQPQHF
TGTGCCAGCTCACCGGCAGGGTTTTTGTATCAGCCCCAGCATTTT
>TRBV5-1|TRBJ1-6|many|.
CASSLDALANSPLHF
TGCGCCAGCAGCTTGGATGCTCTAGCGAATTCACCCCTCCACTTT
>TRBV20-1|TRBJ2-4|many|.
CSARDSVAKNIQYF
TGCAGTGCTAGAGATTCCGTAGCCAAAAACATTCAGTACTTC
>TRBV7-3|TRBJ2-2|many|TRBD2
CASSLRGVRLAGSPGTGELFF
TGTGCCAGCAGCTTAAGGGGAGTTCGGCTAGCGGGGTCCCCGGGGACCGGGGAGCTGTTTTTT
>TRBV9|TRBJ2-7|many|.
CASSVARDSSPDGYEQYF
TGTGCCAGCAGCGTAGCAAGAGACTCCTCTCCGGACGGTTACGAGCAGTACTTC
>TRBV6-2/TRBV6-3|TRBJ2-7|few|TRBD2
CASSPGTSSYEQYF
TGTGCCAGCAGTCCCGGGACTAGCTCCTACGAGCAGTACTTC
>TRBV20-1|TRBJ2-1|many|.
CTVFKNEQFF
TGCACCGTGTTTAAGAATGAGCAGTTCTTC
>TRBV7-9|TRBJ1-1|many|.
CASSSSRYDITQPVNTEAFF
TGTGCCAGCAGCTCGAGCAGGTACGACATCACCCAACCGGTGAACACTGAAGCTTTCTTT
>TRBV7-9|TRBJ2-3|many|TRBD2
CASSLGGGPDTQYF
TGTGCCAGCAGCTTAGGGGGGGGACCGGATACGCAGTATTTT
>TRBV25-1|TRBJ1-5|many|.
CASSRDGNNQPQHF
TGTGCCAGCTCCCGGGACGGGAACAATCAGCCCCAGCATTTT
>TRBV14|TRBJ2-7|many|.
CASSQEGIYEQYF
TGTGCCAGCAGCCAAGAGGGAATCTACGAGCAGTACTTC
>TRBV5-4|TRBJ1-1|many|.
CASSLSGSEAFF
TGTGCCAGCAGCTTGTCAGGGTCTGAAGCTTTCTTT
>TRBV9|TRBJ1-6|many|TRBD1
CASSAKGTGTYNSPLHF
TGTGCCAGCAGCGCCAAGGGGACAGGGACTTATAATTCACCCCTCCACTTT
>TRBV9|TRBJ1-2|.|.
CASSPRTANYGYTF
TGTGCCAGCAGCCCCCGGACAGCTAACTATGGCTACACCTTC
>TRBV29-1|TRBJ2-7|few|.
CSVIIGRGYEQYF
TGCAGCGTTATAATCGGCAGGGGCTACGAGCAGTACTTC
>TRBV6-5|TRBJ1-2|many|.
CASSYIRGSYGYTF
TGTGCCAGCAGTTATATCCGGGGCTCCTATGGCTACACCTTC
>TRBV20-1|TRBJ1-6|many|.
CSARDLAGDNSPLHF
TGCAGTGCTAGAGATCTGGCAGGGGATAATTCACCCCTCCACTTT
>TRBV6-4|TRBJ2-2|few|.
CASSDNTGELFF
TGTGCCAGCAGTGACAACACCGGGGAGCTGTTTTTT
>TRBV27|TRBJ1-1|few|.
CASSPRTGTTEAFF
TGTGCCAGCAGTCCACGGACGGGGACCACTGAAGCTTTCTTT
>TRBV25-1|TRBJ1-1|.|.
CSSKQGMNTEAFF
TGTTCCAGCAAACAGGGTATGAACACTGAAGCTTTCTTT
>TRBV3-1|TRBJ2-1|.|TRBD2
CASSHTSGSYNEQFF
TGTGCCAGCAGCCACACTAGCGGCTCCTACAATGAGCAGTTCTTC